This T cell receptor beta chain came from a study of cytomegalovirus exposure and HLA in healthy donors. Though nominally healthy at sampling, donors likely had unrecorded immune exposures. Use of 60 Vbeta and 13 Jbeta primers characterized the PCR. TCRdb keeps only in-frame clones here, not all; method: immunoSEQ multiplex PCR. The repertoire holds under 200,000 clones, with approximately 90% as singletons. Details on this clone: What it binds is unknown.

Looked up from germline, CDR1 is MDHEN and CDR2 is SYDVKM. The CDR3 runs 16 residues. Losses at the gene ends were 1 base for V and 10 bases for J; bases not matched to a gene: 11. Study-wide results and caveats: Later findings reportedly placed an Asian-associated ancestry cluster below the roughly 660-donor mean for N-insertions. It was in a later analysis that TCR association rates were seen to vary by HLA locus, highest for DRB1 and lowest for HLA-C. There were 150 to 200 TCR beta chains listed as cytomegalovirus-associated.

The source is a boy aged 2-9 years in good health and CMV-seronegative. The chain uses TRBV28 and TRBJ1-1, with 11 bases fitting TRBD1. Sequencing input: PBMCs. The CDR3 loop reads CASSLYPDRGRGGAFF. The CDR3 coding sequence is TGTGCCAGCAGTTTATACCCGGACAGGGGGCGGGGGGGAGCTTTCTTT.